This TCR beta chain was recovered during a study of blood T cell repertoires in COVID-19. Across the whole study: Samples came from the United States, Italy and Spain, spanning acute and convalescent COVID-19. T cells, B-cell-depleted T cells, or PBMCs provided the cDNA or gDNA that served as material.

TCRdb's table, derived via immunoSEQ multiplex PCR, lists solely in-frame clones and lacks some. The data show about 160,000 clones, more than 75% seen once. CDR1 is SGHTA, CDR2 FQGTGA, per germline. Trimming pared 3 bases from V and 8 bases from J, leaving 8 bases between. The CDR3 sequence is 13 residues long. This clone has a single count. This sequence was found in a woman between 45 and 60 years old who had recovered from COVID-19. The gene calls are TRBV7-3 and TRBJ1-6; the D is unclear. The sample was PBMCs or T cells enriched from blood (not recorded which). In DNA, the CDR3 is TGTGCCAGCAGCTTCGACGGGGATTCACCCCTCCACTTT. The encoded protein is CASSFDGDSPLHF.